The 3 T cell receptor beta chains presented below share a single source sample, sequenced in a study of T cell responses to AZD1222 COVID-19 vaccine. Generated by immunoSEQ multiplex PCR, the TCRdb table keeps only in-frame clones and is missing some. The profile shows tens of thousands of clones, 90% to 95% of them singletons. Source: peripheral blood, taken on day 0 of AZD1222 vaccination. All receptors derive from an adult in good health.

This chain uses TRBV7-9 with TRBJ1-6; unclear D gene. Looked up from germline, CDR1 is SEHNR and CDR2 is FQNEAQ (reference sequence). The CDR3 runs 14 residues. With 4 bases removed from V and 9 bases from J, the gap between germline ends came to 13 bases. Here the CDR3 reads CASSSREGRSPLHF. In DNA, the CDR3 is TGTGCCAGCAGCTCACGGGAGGGTCGTTCACCCCTCCACTTT.

The rearrangement joins TRBV16 to TRBJ2-1; the D is unclear. With 2 bases removed from V and 9 bases from J, the gap between germline ends came to 17 bases. CDR1 and CDR2 (germline): KGHSY, FQNENV. This CDR3 region has 15 residues. CDR3 sequence reads: CASSQGPLHRVEQFF. As DNA, the CDR3 is TGTGCCAGCAGCCAAGGTCCCCTACATCGTGTTGAGCAGTTCTTC.

This clone has a single count. V gene TRBV10-3 combines with J gene TRBJ1-5, with TRBD1 identical over 8 bases. CDR1 ENHRY and CDR2 SYGVKD come from the germline V gene. The CDR3 is made up of 16 amino acids. Losses at the gene ends were 5 bases for V and 2 bases for J; bases not matched to a gene: 8. The CDR3 DNA sequence: TGTGCCATCAGTCAACAGGGGGAGGGCGGCAATCAGCCCCAGCATTTT. Translation gives CAISQQGEGGNQPQHF.